The 18 T cell receptor beta chains in this list originate from one sample, sequenced in a study of blood T cells in healthy people across ages. For the second PCR, which ran for 7 to 11 cycles, a sample-barcoded 5' primer and a J-beta primer mix were used. TCRdb redid the calling of the 5' RACE reads with MiXCR, one entry per CDR3 protein. This sample has some 790,000 distinct CDR3 sequences, with around 26% found just once. Sample: blood. The receptors were gathered from an elderly woman in good health.

V and J are TRBV5-5 and TRBJ1-5, with D possibly matching TRBD1 (6 bases). CDR1 and CDR2 from the germline V gene are SGHKS and YYEKEE (reference sequence). V lost 0 bases, J lost 6 bases, and 13 bases lay in between. There are 15 residues in the CDR3. The CDR3 DNA sequence: TGTGCCAGCAGCTTGGGGTGGGGGGGGCCTCAGCCCCAGCATTTT. As protein: CASSLGWGGPQPQHF.

The sample holds many counts of this clonotype. The V gene is TRBV15, the J gene TRBJ2-5; 10 bases are shared with TRBD1. The CDR3 sequence is 16 residues long. With V trimmed by 1 base and J by 5 bases, 7 bases remained unmatched. Germline lookup yields CDR1 LNHNV and CDR2 YYDKDF (reference sequence). In nucleotides, the CDR3 is TGTGCCACCAGCAGAGCCAGGGACAGGGGATGGGAGACCCAGTACTTC. This codes for CATSRARDRGWETQYF. Variable domain in full (rest from reference TRBV15 and TRBJ2-5): DAMVIQNPRYQVTQFGKPVTLSCSQTLNHNVMYWYQQKSSQAPKLLFHYYDKDFNNEADTPDNFQSRRPNTSFCFLDIRSPGLGDTAMYLCATSRARDRGWETQYFGPGTRLLVL.

This clonotype was observed at least ten times. The genes are TRBV6-2 or TRBV6-3 and TRBJ1-2; D is possibly TRBD1 (5 bases). CDR1 and CDR2 from the germline V gene are MNHEY and SVGEGT. V was cut by 5 bases and J by 6 bases, with 13 bases left in between. CDR3 length equals 13 residues. CDR3 coding DNA: TGTGCCAGCAGTAAGGGGACTGGGGATGGCTACACCTTC. This codes for CASSKGTGDGYTF.

This clonotype was counted at least ten times. The genes are TRBV5-5 and TRBJ2-1, with D possibly being TRBD1 (5 bases). Germline V lookup: CDR1 SGHKS, CDR2 YYEKEE (reference sequence). The CDR3 contains 14 residues. The V and J ends lost 7 bases and 0 bases respectively, with 11 bases between them. The CDR3 nucleotides read TGTGCCAGCGGGGCAGCGAGCTCCTACAATGAGCAGTTCTTC. It codes for CASGAASSYNEQFF.

Comment on this clonotype: Being one base from a much bigger clone, this may be a read error. The chain is built from TRBV9 and TRBJ1-5, with TRBD1 as a possible D gene (6 bases). Germline CDR1 SGDLS, CDR2 YYNGEE. The CDR3 consists of 13 residues. The CDR3 sequence is CTSSVGGGQPQHF. DNA for the CDR3: TGTACCAGCAGCGTAGGAGGGGGTCAGCCCCAGCATTTT.

As DNA, the CDR3 is TGTGCCAGCAGTGAAGGACACCATCAATACTACGAGCAGTTCTTC. It yields the protein CASSEGHHQYYEQFF. The genes are TRBV6-1 and TRBJ2-1, with D uncertain. Germline V gives CDR1 MNHNS, CDR2 SASEGT. Trimming pared 1 base from V and 10 bases from J, leaving 17 bases between. The CDR3 contains 15 residues.

In this sample, this clonotype turned up a few times. The chain recombines TRBV7-2 with TRBJ2-7; 8 nucleotides match TRBD2. The CDR3 has 14 amino acids. Germline CDR1 SGHTA, CDR2 FQGNSA. Trimming took 5 bases from V and 2 from J; bases not matched to a gene: 5. This CDR3 reads CASSQIAGTYEQYF. The CDR3 bases are TGTGCCAGCAGCCAAATAGCGGGAACCTACGAGCAGTACTTC.

The chain has TRBV4-3 and TRBJ1-5; tentatively, D is TRBD1 (6 bases). Germline CDR1 LGHNA, CDR2 YSLEER. There are 15 residues in the CDR3. Trimming removed 4 bases at V and 2 bases at J, with 12 bases between. CDR3 sequence: CASSPGARGNQPQHF. The DNA of the CDR3 is TGCGCCAGCAGCCCAGGGGCCCGGGGCAATCAGCCCCAGCATTTT.

This clonotype was seen ten or more times. The rearrangement links TRBV13 to TRBJ2-5; 8 bases align to TRBD1. Germline CDR1 and CDR2: PRHDT and FYEKMQ (reference sequence). Trimming cost V 0 bases and J 2 bases; bases outside gene matches: 8. The CDR3 extends over 17 amino acids. The CDR3 here is CASSLGLSWDRQETQYF. The CDR3 bases are TGTGCCAGCAGCTTAGGCCTTTCGTGGGACAGGCAAGAGACCCAGTACTTC.

This clonotype was counted many times. This chain connects TRBV20-1 to TRBJ2-7; 8 bases agree with TRBD2. Unmatched junction bases numbered 5, after V lost 3 bases and J lost 4 bases. The germline CDR1 and CDR2 sequences are DFQATT and SNEGSKA (reference sequence). The CDR3 runs to 13 residues. The CDR3 region is CSASLLAVYEQYF. In nucleotides, the CDR3 is TGCAGTGCTAGCTTACTAGCGGTGTACGAGCAGTACTTC.

This clonotype was picked up many times. The J gene is TRBJ2-7, the V gene TRBV5-1; 11 bases match TRBD2. Trimming took 5 bases from V and 4 from J; bases not matched to a gene: 8. The CDR3 runs to 15 residues. Per the germline V gene, CDR1 is SGHRS and CDR2 is YFSETQ. The CDR3, as DNA: TGCGCCAGCAGTTTACTAGCGGGAGATGGGTACGAGCAGTACTTC. Residues: CASSLLAGDGYEQYF.

In this sample, this clonotype turned up a few times. This rearrangement joins TRBV12-3 or TRBV12-4 to TRBJ1-6, with 8 bases identical to TRBD1. The CDR3 has 15 residues. The junction had 3 bases not matched to a gene; V was cut back by 5 bases and J by 3 bases. CDR3 sequence: CASSTGTGYNSPLHF. For the CDR3, the DNA is TGTGCCAGCAGTACTGGGACAGGCTATAATTCACCCCTCCACTTT.

The chain links TRBV28 to TRBJ1-4, with D tentatively TRBD1 (6 bases). With 8 bases removed from V and 11 bases from J, the gap between germline ends came to 21 bases. From germline, CDR1 is MDHEN and CDR2 SYDVKM. The CDR3 runs 14 residues. The CDR3 region has the DNA TGTGCCAGCGGCACACAGGGTAGGGGGGGTAAACTGTTTTTT. Its protein product is CASGTQGRGGKLFF.

This clonotype occurred once. A much larger clone differs by one base, so this may be a read error. The J gene is TRBJ2-7, the V gene TRBV10-1; 8 nucleotides align to TRBD1. TRBJ2-5 matches the DNA end more closely, so the J call is doubtful. This CDR3 contains 13 residues. Looked up from germline, CDR1 is WNHNN and CDR2 is SYGVQD (reference sequence). The CDR3 protein is CASSEGQGTTQYF. The CDR3 nucleotides read TGCGCCAGCAGTGAAGGACAGGGAACGACCCAGTACTTC.

The J gene is TRBJ2-7, the V gene TRBV27; D unclear. CDR1 and CDR2 (germline): MNHEY, SMNVEV (reference sequence). The CDR3 spans 15 residues. Between the trimmed V and J ends, which lost 0 bases and 0 bases, there was a span of 9 bases. In DNA, the CDR3 is TGTGCCAGCAGTTTATCGATACAGAGCTCCTACGAGCAGTACTTC. Translation gives CASSLSIQSSYEQYF.

In regard to this clonotype: A clone one base away is much larger, so this may be a read error. The gene calls are TRBV3-1 and TRBJ2-5; TRBD1 might be the D (5 bases). Germline V gene lookup returns CDR1 LGHDT and CDR2 YNNKEL (reference sequence). This CDR3 is 11 amino acids long. DNA for the CDR3: TGTACCAGCAGCCAAGGGGTGACCCAGTACTTC. Translated, it gives CTSSQGVTQYF.

This clonotype was counted many times. V gene TRBV12-3 or TRBV12-4 combines with J gene TRBJ1-6; D is perhaps TRBD1 (5 bases). The V end was cut by 5 bases, the J end by 7 bases, with 18 bases between. CDR3 length: 16 residues. CDR3 in DNA: TGTGCCAGCAGTGGTCAGGGCGGGATCGGGAATTCACCCCTCCACTTT. It is translated as CASSGQGGIGNSPLHF.

This clonotype was observed at least ten times. As DNA, the CDR3 is TGCAGCGTTGGGACAGGGGGTGAAAAACTGTTTTTT. This translates into CSVGTGGEKLFF. The chain is built from TRBV29-1 and TRBJ1-4, with 10 bases identical to TRBD1. Trimming cost V 4 bases and J 7 bases; bases outside gene matches: 0. Germline assignment: CDR1 SQVTM and CDR2 ANQGSEA. The CDR3 is 12 amino acids.